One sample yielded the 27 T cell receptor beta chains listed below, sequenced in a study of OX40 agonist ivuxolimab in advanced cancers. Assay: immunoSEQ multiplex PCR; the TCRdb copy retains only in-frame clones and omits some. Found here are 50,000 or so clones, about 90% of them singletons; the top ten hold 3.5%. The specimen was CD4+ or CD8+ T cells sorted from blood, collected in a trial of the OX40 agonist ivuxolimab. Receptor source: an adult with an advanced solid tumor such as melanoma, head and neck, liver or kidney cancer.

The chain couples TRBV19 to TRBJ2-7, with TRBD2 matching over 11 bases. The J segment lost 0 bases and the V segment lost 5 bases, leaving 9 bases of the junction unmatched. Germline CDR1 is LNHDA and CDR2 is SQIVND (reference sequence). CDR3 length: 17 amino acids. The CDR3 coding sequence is TGTGCCAGTAGTCCCACACCGGGACTAGCGGACTCCTACGAGCAGTACTTC. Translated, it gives CASSPTPGLADSYEQYF.

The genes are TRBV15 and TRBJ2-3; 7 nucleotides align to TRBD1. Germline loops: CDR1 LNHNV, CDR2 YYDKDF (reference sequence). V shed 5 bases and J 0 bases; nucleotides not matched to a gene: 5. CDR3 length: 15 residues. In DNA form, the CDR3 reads TGTGCCACCAGCTACAGGGGTTCTAGCACAGATACGCAGTATTTT. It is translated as CATSYRGSSTDTQYF.

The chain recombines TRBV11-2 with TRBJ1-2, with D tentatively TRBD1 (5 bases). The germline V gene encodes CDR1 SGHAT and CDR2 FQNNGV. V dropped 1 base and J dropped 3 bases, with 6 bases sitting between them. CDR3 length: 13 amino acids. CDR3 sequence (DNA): TGTGCCAGCAGCTTAGGAGGGGACTATGGCTACACCTTC. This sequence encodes CASSLGGDYGYTF.

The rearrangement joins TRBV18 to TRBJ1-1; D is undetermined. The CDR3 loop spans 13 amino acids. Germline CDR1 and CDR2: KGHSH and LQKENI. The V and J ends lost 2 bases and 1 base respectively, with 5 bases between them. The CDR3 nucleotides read TGTGCCAGCTCACCAGTGGCGAACACTGAAGCTTTCTTT. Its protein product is CASSPVANTEAFF.

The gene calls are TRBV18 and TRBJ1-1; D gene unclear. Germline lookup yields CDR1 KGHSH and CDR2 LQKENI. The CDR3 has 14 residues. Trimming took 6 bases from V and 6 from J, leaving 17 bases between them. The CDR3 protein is CASSPTDGSPEAFF. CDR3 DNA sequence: TGTGCCAGCTCTCCAACCGACGGATCACCTGAAGCTTTCTTT.

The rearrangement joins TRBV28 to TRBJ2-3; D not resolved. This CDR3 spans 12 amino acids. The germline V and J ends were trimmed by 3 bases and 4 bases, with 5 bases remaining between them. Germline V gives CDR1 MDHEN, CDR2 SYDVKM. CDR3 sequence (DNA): TGTGCCAGCAGTTTTTCTCCAGATACGCAGTATTTT. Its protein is CASSFSPDTQYF. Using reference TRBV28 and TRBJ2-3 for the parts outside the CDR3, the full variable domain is DVKVTQSSRYLVKRTGEKVFLECVQDMDHENMFWYRQDPGLGLRLIYFSYDVKMKEKGDIPEGYSVSREKKERFSLILESASTNQTSMYLCASSFSPDTQYFGPGTRLTVL.

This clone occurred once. CDR3 in DNA: TGTGCCAGCTCTCCCGGGACAGATGGAGGGGCTTTCTTT. This gives the protein CASSPGTDGGAFF. The chain recombines TRBV18 with TRBJ1-1; 7 bases match TRBD1. The trim removed 6 bases at V and 11 bases at J, leaving 12 bases unmatched. Germline lookup yields CDR1 KGHSH and CDR2 LQKENI. The CDR3 consists of 13 residues.

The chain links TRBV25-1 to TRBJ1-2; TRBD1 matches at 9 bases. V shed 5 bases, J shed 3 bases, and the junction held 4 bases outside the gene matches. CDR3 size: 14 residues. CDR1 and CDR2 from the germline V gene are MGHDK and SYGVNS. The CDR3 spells CASSRQGVYYGYTF. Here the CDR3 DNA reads TGTGCCAGCAGTAGACAGGGGGTTTACTATGGCTACACCTTC.

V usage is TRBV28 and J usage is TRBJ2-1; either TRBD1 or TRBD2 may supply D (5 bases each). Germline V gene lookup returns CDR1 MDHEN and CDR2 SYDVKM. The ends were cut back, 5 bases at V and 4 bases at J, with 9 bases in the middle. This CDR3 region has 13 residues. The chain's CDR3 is CASSPGAYNEQFF. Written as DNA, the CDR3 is TGTGCCAGCAGTCCCGGGGCTTACAATGAGCAGTTCTTC. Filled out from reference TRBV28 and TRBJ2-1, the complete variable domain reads DVKVTQSSRYLVKRTGEKVFLECVQDMDHENMFWYRQDPGLGLRLIYFSYDVKMKEKGDIPEGYSVSREKKERFSLILESASTNQTSMYLCASSPGAYNEQFFGPGTRLTVL.

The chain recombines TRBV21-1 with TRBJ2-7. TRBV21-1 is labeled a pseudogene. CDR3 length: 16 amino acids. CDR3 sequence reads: CASSPYLHEPTYEQYF. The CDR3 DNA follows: TGTGCCAGCAGCCCCTACCTACATGAACCTACCTACGAGCAGTACTTC.

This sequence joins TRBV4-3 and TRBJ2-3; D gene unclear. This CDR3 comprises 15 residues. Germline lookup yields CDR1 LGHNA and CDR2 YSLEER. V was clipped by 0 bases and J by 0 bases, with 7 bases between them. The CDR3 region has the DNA TGCGCCAGCAGCCAAGAGGGCTTTAGCACAGATACGCAGTATTTT. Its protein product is CASSQEGFSTDTQYF.

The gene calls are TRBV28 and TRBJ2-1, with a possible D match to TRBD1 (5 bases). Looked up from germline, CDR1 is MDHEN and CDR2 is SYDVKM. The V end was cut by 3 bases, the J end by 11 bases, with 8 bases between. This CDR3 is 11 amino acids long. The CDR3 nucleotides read TGTGCCAGCAGTTTCGTGGGGCAGCAGTTCTTC. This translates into CASSFVGQQFF.

CDR3 amino acids: CASSLISSHEQYF. The CDR3 DNA reads as TGTGCCAGCAGCTTAATCTCCTCTCACGAGCAGTACTTC. The chain uses TRBV7-2 and TRBJ2-7, with D unclear. This CDR3 spans 13 amino acids. Trimming took off 2 bases at V and 5 bases at J, with 10 bases between the two ends. Germline CDR1 reads SGHTA; CDR2 reads FQGNSA. The entire variable domain, with the rest obtained from reference TRBV7-2 and TRBJ2-7, is as follows: GAGVSQSPSNKVTEKGKDVELRCDPISGHTALYWYRQSLGQGLEFLIYFQGNSAPDKSGLPSDRFSAERTGGSVSTLTIQRTQQEDSAVYLCASSLISSHEQYFGPGTRLTVT.

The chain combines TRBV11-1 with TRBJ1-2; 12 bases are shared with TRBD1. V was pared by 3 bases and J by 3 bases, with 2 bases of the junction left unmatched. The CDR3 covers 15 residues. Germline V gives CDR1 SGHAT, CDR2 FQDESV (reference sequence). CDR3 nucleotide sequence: TGTGCCAGCAGCTTGGGACAGGGGGCGTACTATGGCTACACCTTC. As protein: CASSLGQGAYYGYTF.

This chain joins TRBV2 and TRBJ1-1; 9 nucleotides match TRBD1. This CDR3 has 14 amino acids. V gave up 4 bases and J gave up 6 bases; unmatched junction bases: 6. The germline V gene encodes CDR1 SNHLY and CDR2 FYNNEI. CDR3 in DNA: TGTGCCAGCAGTGCCGGGACAGGGATCGCTGAAGCTTTCTTT. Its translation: CASSAGTGIAEAFF.

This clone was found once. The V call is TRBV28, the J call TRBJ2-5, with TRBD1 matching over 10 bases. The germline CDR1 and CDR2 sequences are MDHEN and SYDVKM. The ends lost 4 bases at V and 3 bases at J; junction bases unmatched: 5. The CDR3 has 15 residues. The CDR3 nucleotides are TGTGCCAGCAGTTCGGGGGGACAGGGGAAAGAGACCCAGTACTTC. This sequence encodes CASSSGGQGKETQYF.

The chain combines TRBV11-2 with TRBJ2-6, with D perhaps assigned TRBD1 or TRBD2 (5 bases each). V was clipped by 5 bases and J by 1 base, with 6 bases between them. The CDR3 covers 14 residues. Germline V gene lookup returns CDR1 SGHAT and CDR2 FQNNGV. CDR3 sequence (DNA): TGTGCCAGCAGCGGGGGTTCTGGGGCCAACGTCCTGACTTTC. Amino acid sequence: CASSGGSGANVLTF.

This CDR3 is CASSVNFQETQYF. CDR3 coding DNA: TGTGCCAGCAGCGTTAACTTCCAAGAGACCCAGTACTTC. The rearrangement links TRBV9 to TRBJ2-5; D remains unclear. In germline, CDR1 is SGDLS, CDR2 YYNGEE. V was trimmed by 2 bases and J by 1 base, leaving 6 bases between them. The CDR3 is 13 amino acids.

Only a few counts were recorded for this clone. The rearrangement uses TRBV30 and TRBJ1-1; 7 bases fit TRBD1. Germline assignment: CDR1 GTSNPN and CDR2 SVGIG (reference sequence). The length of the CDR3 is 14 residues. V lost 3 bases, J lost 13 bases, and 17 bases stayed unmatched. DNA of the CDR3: TGTGCCTGGAGCCACCGAAAGGGACAGCGGACGGTTTTCTTT. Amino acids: CAWSHRKGQRTVFF. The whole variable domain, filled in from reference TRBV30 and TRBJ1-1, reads SQTIHQWPATLVQPVGSPLSLECTVEGTSNPNLYWYRQAAGRGLQLLFYSVGIGQISSEVPQNLSASRPQDRQFILSSKKLLLSDSGFYLCAWSHRKGQRTVFFGQGTRLTVV.

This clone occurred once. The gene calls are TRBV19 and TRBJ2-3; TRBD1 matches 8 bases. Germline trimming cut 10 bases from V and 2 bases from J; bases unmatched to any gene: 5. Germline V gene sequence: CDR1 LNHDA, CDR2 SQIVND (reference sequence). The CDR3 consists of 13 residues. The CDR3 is CATSGQATDTQYF. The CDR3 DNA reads TGTGCCACCTCGGGACAGGCCACAGATACGCAGTATTTT.

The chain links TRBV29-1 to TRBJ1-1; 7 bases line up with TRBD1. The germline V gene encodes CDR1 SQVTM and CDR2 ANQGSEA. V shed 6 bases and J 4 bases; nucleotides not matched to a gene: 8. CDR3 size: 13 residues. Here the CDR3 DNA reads TGCAGCGTCACGACAGGGAGAGGCACTGAAGCTTTCTTT. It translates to CSVTTGRGTEAFF.

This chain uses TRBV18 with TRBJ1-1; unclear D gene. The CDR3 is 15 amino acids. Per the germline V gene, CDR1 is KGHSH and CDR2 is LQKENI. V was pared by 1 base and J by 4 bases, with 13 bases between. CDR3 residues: CASSPQRSHGTEAFF. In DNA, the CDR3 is TGTGCCAGCTCACCACAGCGAAGCCATGGCACTGAAGCTTTCTTT.

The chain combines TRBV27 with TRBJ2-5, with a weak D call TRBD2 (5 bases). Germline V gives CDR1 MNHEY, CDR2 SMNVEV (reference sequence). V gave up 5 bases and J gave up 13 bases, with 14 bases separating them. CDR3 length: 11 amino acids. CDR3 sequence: CASSEGQDVYF. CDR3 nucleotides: TGTGCCAGCAGTGAGGGCCAGGATGTGTACTTC.

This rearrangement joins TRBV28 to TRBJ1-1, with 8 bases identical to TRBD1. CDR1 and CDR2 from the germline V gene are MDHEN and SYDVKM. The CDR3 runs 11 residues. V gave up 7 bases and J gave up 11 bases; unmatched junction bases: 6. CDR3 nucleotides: TGTGCCAGCACCACGGACAGGGAGGCTTTCTTT. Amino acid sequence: CASTTDREAFF.

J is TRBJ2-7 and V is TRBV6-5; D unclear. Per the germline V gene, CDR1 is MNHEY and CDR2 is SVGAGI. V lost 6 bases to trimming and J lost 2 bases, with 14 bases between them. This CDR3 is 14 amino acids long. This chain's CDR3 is CASRWAERAYEQYF. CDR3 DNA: TGTGCCAGCAGGTGGGCAGAGAGAGCCTACGAGCAGTACTTC.

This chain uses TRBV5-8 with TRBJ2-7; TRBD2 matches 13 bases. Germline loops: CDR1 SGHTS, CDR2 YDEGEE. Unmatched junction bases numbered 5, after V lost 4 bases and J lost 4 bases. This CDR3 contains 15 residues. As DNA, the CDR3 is TGTGCCAGCAGCCCTGGACTAGCGGGAGCTTACGAGCAGTACTTC. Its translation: CASSPGLAGAYEQYF. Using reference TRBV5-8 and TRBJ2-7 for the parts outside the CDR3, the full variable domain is EAGVTQSPTHLIKTRGQQATLRCSPISGHTSVYWYQQALGLGLQFLLWYDEGEERNRGNFPPRFSGRQFPNYSSELNVNALELEDSALYLCASSPGLAGAYEQYFGPGTRLTVT.

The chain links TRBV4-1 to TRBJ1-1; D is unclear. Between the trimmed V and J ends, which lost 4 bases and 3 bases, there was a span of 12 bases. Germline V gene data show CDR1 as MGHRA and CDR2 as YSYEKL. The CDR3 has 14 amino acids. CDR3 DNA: TGCGCCAGCAGCCGTCTGGAAAAGGACACTGAAGCTTTCTTT. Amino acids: CASSRLEKDTEAFF.